This record covers a single TCR beta chain. The antigen remains unidentified. TCRdb's table, derived via immunoSEQ multiplex PCR, lists solely in-frame clones and lacks some. Among some 68,000 clones listed, more than 85% were seen once. This CDR3 comprises 15 residues. Germline CDR1 reads SGHTA; CDR2 reads FQGTGA. Trimming removed 3 bases from V and 4 bases from J; junction bases left unmatched: 1. The sample originates from a study of OX40 agonist ivuxolimab in advanced cancers. In the study overall: The drug used for patients, ivuxolimab, was an agonistic anti-OX40 (CD134) antibody. Broader study findings: Antigen specificity of clonally expanded peripheral T cells was not established.

The gene calls are TRBV7-3 and TRBJ2-3; 13 bases align to TRBD2. This TCR was recovered from an adult with an advanced solid tumor such as melanoma, head and neck, liver or kidney cancer. This specimen was CD4+ or CD8+ T cells sorted from blood, taken in a trial of the OX40 agonist ivuxolimab. CDR3 sequence (DNA): TGTGCCAGCAGCTTGGGACTAGCGGGATCAGATACGCAGTATTTT. This gives the protein CASSLGLAGSDTQYF. Full variable domain (remainder filled in from reference TRBV7-3 and TRBJ2-3): GAGVSQTPSNKVTEKGKYVELRCDPISGHTALYWYRQSLGQGPEFLIYFQGTGAADDSGLPNDRFFAVRPEGSVSTLKIQRTERGDSAVYLCASSLGLAGSDTQYFGPGTRLTVL.